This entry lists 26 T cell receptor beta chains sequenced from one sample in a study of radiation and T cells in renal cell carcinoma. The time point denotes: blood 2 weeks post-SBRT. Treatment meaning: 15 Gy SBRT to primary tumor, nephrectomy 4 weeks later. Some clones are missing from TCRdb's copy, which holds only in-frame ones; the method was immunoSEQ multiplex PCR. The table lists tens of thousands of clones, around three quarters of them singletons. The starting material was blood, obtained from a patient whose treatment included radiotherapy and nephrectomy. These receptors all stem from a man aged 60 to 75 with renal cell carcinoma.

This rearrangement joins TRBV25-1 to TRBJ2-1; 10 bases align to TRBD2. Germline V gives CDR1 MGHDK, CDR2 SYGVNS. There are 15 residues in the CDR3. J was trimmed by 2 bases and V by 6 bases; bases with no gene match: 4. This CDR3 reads CASRALAGTYNEQFF. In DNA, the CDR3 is TGTGCCAGCAGAGCACTAGCGGGGACCTACAATGAGCAGTTCTTC. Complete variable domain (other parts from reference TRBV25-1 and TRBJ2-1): EADIYQTPRYLVIGTGKKITLECSQTMGHDKMYWYQQDPGMELHLIHYSYGVNSTEKGDLSSESTVSRIRTEHFPLTLESARPSHTSQYLCASRALAGTYNEQFFGPGTRLTVL.

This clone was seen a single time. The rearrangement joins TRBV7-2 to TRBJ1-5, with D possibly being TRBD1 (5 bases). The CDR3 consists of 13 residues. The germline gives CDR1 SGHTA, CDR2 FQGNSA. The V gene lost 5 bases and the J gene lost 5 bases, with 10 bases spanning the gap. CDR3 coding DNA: TGTGCCAGCAGCGCAGACAGAGATCAGCCCCAGCATTTT. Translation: CASSADRDQPQHF.

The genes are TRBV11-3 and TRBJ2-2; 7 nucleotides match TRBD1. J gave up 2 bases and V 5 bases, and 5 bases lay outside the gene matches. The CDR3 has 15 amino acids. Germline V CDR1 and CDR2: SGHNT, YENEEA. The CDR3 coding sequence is TGTGCCAGCAGCCAAGACAGGGTAAACACCGGGGAGCTGTTTTTT. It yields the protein CASSQDRVNTGELFF.

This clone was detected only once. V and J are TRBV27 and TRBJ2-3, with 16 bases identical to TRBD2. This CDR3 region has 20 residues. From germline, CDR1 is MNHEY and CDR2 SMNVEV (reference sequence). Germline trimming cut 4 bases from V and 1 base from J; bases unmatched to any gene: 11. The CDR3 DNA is TGTGCCAGCAGTTCCCCCCTGGGACTAGCGGGAGGGCTGGGCACAGATACGCAGTATTTT. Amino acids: CASSSPLGLAGGLGTDTQYF.

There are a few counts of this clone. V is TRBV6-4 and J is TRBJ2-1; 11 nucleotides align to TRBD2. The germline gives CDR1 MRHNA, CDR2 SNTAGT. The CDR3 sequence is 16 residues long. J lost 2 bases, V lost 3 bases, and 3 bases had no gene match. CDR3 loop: CASSDGTSGTYNEQFF. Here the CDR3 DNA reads TGTGCCAGCAGTGATGGGACTAGCGGTACCTACAATGAGCAGTTCTTC.

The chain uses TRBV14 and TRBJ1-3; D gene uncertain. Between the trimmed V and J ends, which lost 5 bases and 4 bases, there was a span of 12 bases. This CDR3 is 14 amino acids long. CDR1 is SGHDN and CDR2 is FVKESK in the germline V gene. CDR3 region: CASSSPNPGNTIYF. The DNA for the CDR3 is TGTGCCAGCAGCTCACCGAATCCCGGAAACACCATATATTTT.

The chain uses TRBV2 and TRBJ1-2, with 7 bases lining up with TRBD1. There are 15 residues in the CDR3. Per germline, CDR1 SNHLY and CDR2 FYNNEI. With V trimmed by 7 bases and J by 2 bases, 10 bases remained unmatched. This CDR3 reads CASTQNRGANYGYTF. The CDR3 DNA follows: TGTGCCAGCACTCAAAACAGGGGCGCAAACTATGGCTACACCTTC.

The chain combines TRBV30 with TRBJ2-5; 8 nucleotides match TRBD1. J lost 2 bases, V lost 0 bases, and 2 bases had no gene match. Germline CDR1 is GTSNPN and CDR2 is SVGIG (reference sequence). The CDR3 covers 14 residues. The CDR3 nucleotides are TGTGCCTGGAGTGTAGGGACAGGTCAAGAGACCCAGTACTTC. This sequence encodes CAWSVGTGQETQYF.

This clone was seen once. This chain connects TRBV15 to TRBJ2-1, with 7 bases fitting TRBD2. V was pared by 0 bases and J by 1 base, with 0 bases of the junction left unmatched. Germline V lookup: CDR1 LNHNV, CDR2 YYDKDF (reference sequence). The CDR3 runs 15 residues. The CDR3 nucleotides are TGTGCCACCAGCAGAGACGGGGGGTCCTACAATGAGCAGTTCTTC. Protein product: CATSRDGGSYNEQFF.

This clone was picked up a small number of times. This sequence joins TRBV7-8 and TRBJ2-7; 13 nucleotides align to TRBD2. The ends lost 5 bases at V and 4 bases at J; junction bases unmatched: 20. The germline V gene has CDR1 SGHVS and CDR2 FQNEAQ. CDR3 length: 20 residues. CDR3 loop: CASSPGLAGRFIIPSYEQYV. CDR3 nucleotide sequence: TGTGCCAGCAGCCCGGGACTAGCGGGACGTTTTATAATTCCCAGTTACGAGCAGTACGTC.

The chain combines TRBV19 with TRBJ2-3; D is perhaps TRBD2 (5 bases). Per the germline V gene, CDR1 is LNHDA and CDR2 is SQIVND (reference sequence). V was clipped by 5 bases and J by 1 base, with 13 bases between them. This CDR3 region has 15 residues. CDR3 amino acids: CASSGQTRGTDTQYF. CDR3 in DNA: TGTGCCAGTAGTGGGCAGACGCGGGGCACAGATACGCAGTATTTT.

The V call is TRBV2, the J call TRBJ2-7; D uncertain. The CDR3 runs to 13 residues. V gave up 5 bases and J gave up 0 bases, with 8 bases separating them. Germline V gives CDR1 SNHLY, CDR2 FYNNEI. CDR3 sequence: CASSKQPSYEQYV. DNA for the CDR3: TGTGCCAGCAGTAAACAGCCCTCCTACGAGCAGTACGTC.

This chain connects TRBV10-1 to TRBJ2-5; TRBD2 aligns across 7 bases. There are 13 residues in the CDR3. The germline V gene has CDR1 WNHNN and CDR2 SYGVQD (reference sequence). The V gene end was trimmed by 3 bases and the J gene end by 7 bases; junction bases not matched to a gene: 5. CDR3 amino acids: CASSENTGGTQYF. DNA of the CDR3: TGCGCCAGCAGTGAAAATACGGGGGGGACCCAGTACTTC.

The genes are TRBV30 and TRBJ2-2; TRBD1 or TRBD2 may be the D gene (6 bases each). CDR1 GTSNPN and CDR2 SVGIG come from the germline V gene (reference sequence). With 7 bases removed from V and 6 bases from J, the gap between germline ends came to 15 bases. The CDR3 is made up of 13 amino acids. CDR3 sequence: CASPGAAAGELFF. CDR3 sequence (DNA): TGTGCCTCCCCGGGGGCCGCGGCCGGGGAGCTGTTTTTT.

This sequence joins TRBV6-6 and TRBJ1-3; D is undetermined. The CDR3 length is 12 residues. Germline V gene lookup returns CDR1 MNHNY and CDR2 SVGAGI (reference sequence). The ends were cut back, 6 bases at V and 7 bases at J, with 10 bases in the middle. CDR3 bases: TGTGCCAGCAGCCCTGGAGGGAACACCATATATTTT. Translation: CASSPGGNTIYF.

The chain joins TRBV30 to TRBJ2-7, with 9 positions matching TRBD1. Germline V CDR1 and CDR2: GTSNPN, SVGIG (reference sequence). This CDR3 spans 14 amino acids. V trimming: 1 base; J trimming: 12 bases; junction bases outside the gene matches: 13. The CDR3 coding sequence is TGTGCCTGGAGTGGGGACAGGGATGGCCCTATAGGGTACTTC. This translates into CAWSGDRDGPIGYF.

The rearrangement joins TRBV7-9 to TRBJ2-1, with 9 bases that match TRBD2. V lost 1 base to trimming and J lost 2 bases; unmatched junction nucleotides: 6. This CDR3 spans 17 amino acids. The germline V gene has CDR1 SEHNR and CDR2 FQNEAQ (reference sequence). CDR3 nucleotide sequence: TGTGCCAGCAGCTTAGGAGGGCGGGGGGGCCCCTACAATGAGCAGTTCTTC. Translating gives CASSLGGRGGPYNEQFF.

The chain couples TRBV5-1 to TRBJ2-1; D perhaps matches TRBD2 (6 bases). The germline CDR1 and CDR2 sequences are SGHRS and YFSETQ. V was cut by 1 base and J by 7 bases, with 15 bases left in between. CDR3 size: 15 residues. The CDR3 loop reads CASSLWRDVGNEQFF. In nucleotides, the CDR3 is TGCGCCAGCAGCTTGTGGAGGGACGTCGGTAATGAGCAGTTCTTC.

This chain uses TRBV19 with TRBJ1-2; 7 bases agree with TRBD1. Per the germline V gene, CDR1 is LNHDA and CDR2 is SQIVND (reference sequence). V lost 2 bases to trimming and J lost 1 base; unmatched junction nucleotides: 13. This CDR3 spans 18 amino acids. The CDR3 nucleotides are TGTGCCAGTAGTATATCGGCGGGGACAGTGCAGCTTAACTATGGCTACACCTTC. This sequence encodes CASSISAGTVQLNYGYTF.

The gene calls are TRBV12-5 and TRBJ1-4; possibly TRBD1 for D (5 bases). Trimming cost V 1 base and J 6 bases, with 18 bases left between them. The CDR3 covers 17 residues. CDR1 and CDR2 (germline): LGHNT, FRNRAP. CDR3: CASGLGRGAAGDEKLFF. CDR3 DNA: TGTGCTAGTGGTTTGGGACGGGGCGCCGCTGGGGATGAAAAACTGTTTTTT.

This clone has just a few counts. The CDR3 region is CASSLPNTGNTEAFF. The CDR3 DNA follows: TGCGCCAGCAGCTTGCCCAACACGGGGAACACTGAAGCTTTCTTT. The genes are TRBV5-1 and TRBJ1-1; unclear D gene. CDR1 SGHRS and CDR2 YFSETQ come from the germline V gene. The V and J ends lost 1 base and 1 base respectively, with 11 bases between them. The CDR3 length is 15 residues.

As DNA, the CDR3 is TGTGCCAGCAGTTACCTCCCGGGTGATCAGCCCCAGCATTTT. Encoded protein: CASSYLPGDQPQHF. The V call is TRBV6-6, the J call TRBJ1-5; D uncertain. V shed 2 bases and J shed 5 bases, with 10 bases lying between them. This CDR3 spans 14 amino acids. Germline loops: CDR1 MNHNY, CDR2 SVGAGI (reference sequence).

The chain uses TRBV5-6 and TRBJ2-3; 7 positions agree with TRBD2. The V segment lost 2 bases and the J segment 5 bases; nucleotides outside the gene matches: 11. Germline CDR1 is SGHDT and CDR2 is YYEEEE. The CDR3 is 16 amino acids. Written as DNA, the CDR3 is TGTGCCAGCAGCTTCGGGGCGGGGGTACGTGGAGATACGCAGTATTTT. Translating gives CASSFGAGVRGDTQYF.

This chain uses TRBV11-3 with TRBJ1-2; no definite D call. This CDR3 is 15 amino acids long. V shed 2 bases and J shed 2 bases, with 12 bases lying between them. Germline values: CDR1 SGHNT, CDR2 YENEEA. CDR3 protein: CASSLRGPTNYGYTF. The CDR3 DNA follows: TGTGCCAGCAGCTTACGTGGTCCGACCAACTATGGCTACACCTTC. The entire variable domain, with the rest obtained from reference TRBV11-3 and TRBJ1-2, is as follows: EAGVVQSPRYKIIEKKQPVAFWCNPISGHNTLYWYLQNLGQGPELLIRYENEEAVDDSQLPKDRFSAERLKGVDSTLKIQPAELGDSAVYLCASSLRGPTNYGYTFGSGTRLTVV.

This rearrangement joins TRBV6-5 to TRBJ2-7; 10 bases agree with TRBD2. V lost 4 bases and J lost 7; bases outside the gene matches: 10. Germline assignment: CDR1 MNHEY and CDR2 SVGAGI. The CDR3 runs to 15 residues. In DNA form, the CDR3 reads TGTGCCAGCAGTTCCCACACTAGCGGGGTCCGAGAGCAGTACTTC. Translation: CASSSHTSGVREQYF.

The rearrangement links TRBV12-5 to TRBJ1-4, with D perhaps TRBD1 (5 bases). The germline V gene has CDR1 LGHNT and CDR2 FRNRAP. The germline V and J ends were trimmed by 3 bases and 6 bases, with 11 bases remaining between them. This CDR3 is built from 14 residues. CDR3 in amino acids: CASGFVGVDEKLFF. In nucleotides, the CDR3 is TGTGCTAGTGGTTTTGTGGGGGTAGATGAAAAACTGTTTTTT.